This TCR beta chain was observed in a study of T cells in tuberculosis. On the study more broadly: IGRA-negative adolescents, IGRA-positive adolescents with latent tuberculosis and adults with active tuberculosis formed this South African cohort.

On average approximately 90,000 T cells per donor were immunosequenced. The protocol was immunoSEQ multiplex PCR, while the TCRdb copy is restricted to in-frame clones and leaves out a portion. The sample yields tens of thousands of clones, approximately 97% seen once. Germline V gene lookup returns CDR1 ENHRY and CDR2 SYGVKD. The CDR3 consists of 17 residues. V lost 6 bases and J 0 bases, leaving 18 bases between the germline ends. Overall study results and limits: Classification accuracy was around 90% (AUROC approximately 0.9) with the GMM-specific repertoire. Active tuberculosis TCR-alpha repertoires lay closer to GMM-specific TCRs than IGRA-negative controls, suggesting clonal expansion.

Details on this clone: The antigen is unknown.

The chain recombines TRBV10-3 with TRBJ1-3; D might be TRBD1 (5 bases). The origin of this receptor is a donor between 10 and 35 years old with latent tuberculosis or without tuberculosis infection. The sequenced sample was PBMCs. CDR3 amino acids: CAISPLWGGSSGNTIYF. The CDR3 region has the DNA TGTGCCATCAGCCCTTTATGGGGGGGTAGCTCTGGAAACACCATATATTTT.